Shown below are 25 T cell receptor beta chains from a single sample sequenced in a study of OX40 agonist ivuxolimab in advanced cancers. The library was made by the immunoSEQ multiplex PCR assay. Held by TCRdb, this immuneACCESS table contains in-frame sequences only and omits some clones. Under half of the omission traces to an unresolved V gene where checked; the cause of the rest is unknown. The sample profile shows 45,000 to 65,000 clones; around 81% of them were found once. Roughly 3% of the sample is taken by the ten largest. Sample: CD4+ or CD8+ T cells sorted from blood, taken in a trial of the OX40 agonist ivuxolimab. These TCRs come from an adult with an advanced solid tumor such as melanoma, head and neck, liver or kidney cancer.

This chain joins TRBV18 and TRBJ2-3; no reliable D call. The V end was cut by 5 bases, the J end by 2 bases, with 17 bases between. Germline lookup yields CDR1 KGHSH and CDR2 LQKENI. CDR3 length: 16 residues. CDR3 nucleotide sequence: TGTGCCAGCTCATTCCCGTATGGGGTCCTCACAGATACGCAGTATTTT. This codes for CASSFPYGVLTDTQYF.

This rearrangement joins TRBV2 to TRBJ2-2; TRBD2 matches at 11 bases. The CDR3 loop spans 17 amino acids. With V trimmed by 6 bases and J by 3 bases, 9 bases remained unmatched. In germline, CDR1 is SNHLY, CDR2 FYNNEI. The CDR3 here is CASRAGTSGLYTGELFF. As DNA, the CDR3 is TGTGCCAGCAGAGCCGGGACTAGCGGACTATACACCGGGGAGCTGTTTTTT.

The J gene is TRBJ1-4, the V gene TRBV7-2, with a weak D call TRBD1 (6 bases). The V end lost 5 bases, the J end lost 8 bases, and 21 bases lay between the germline ends. The V gene's germline CDR1 is SGHTA and CDR2 FQGNSA. CDR3 size: 16 residues. The CDR3 nucleotides are TGTGCCAGCAGCCGGGAAGAGGACAGTGTTCGCGAAAAACTGTTTTTT. As protein: CASSREEDSVREKLFF. The full variable domain, its missing parts supplied by reference TRBV7-2 and TRBJ1-4, is GAGVSQSPSNKVTEKGKDVELRCDPISGHTALYWYRQSLGQGLEFLIYFQGNSAPDKSGLPSDRFSAERTGGSVSTLTIQRTQQEDSAVYLCASSREEDSVREKLFFGSGTQLSVL.

The chain combines TRBV28 with TRBJ1-5; no definite D call. Germline CDR1 MDHEN, CDR2 SYDVKM. CDR3 length: 14 residues. Trimming took off 7 bases at V and 7 bases at J, with 17 bases between the two ends. This CDR3 is CASTLDILGQPQHF. The CDR3 DNA follows: TGTGCCAGCACCTTAGACATACTGGGGCAGCCCCAGCATTTT.

The chain carries TRBV7-2 and TRBJ1-5; D remains ambiguous. The CDR3 loop spans 14 amino acids. The germline gives CDR1 SGHTA, CDR2 FQGNSA. Trimming pared 5 bases from V and 6 bases from J, leaving 14 bases between. In nucleotides, the CDR3 is TGTGCCAGCAGCCCAAGTGGAGGTGGTCAGCCCCAGCATTTT. Protein sequence: CASSPSGGGQPQHF.

V and J are TRBV11-3 and TRBJ2-7; D is unresolved. V shed 1 base and J shed 9 bases, with 10 bases lying between them. CDR1 and CDR2 (germline): SGHNT, YENEEA. This CDR3 contains 12 residues. The CDR3 nucleotides read TGTGCCAGCAGCTTAGGGGAAGATTTGCAGTACTTC. This translates into CASSLGEDLQYF.

The J gene is TRBJ2-3, the V gene TRBV5-8, with 8 positions matching TRBD2. The CDR3 has 17 residues. Trimming removed 3 bases from V and 0 bases from J; junction bases left unmatched: 9. Germline assignment: CDR1 SGHTS and CDR2 YDEGEE. CDR3: CASSSPIAGLSTDTQYF. Here the CDR3 DNA reads TGTGCCAGCAGCTCCCCGATAGCGGGGTTAAGCACAGATACGCAGTATTTT.

This clone appeared once. The chain joins TRBV5-1 to TRBJ1-4, with D unresolved. Trimming removed 0 bases from V and 3 bases from J, with 6 bases in between. Germline V gene lookup returns CDR1 SGHRS and CDR2 YFSETQ. The CDR3 runs 14 residues. The CDR3 is CASSLVGANEKLFF. The CDR3 DNA reads TGCGCCAGCAGCTTGGTCGGGGCTAATGAAAAACTGTTTTTT.

The CDR3 DNA is TGTGCCAGCTCGGAGTTAAGGTTAGCTACTAATCAGCCCCAGCATTTT. Translating it yields CASSELRLATNQPQHF. The chain uses TRBV18 and TRBJ1-5; D call uncertain. The V end lost 6 bases, the J end lost 4 bases, and 19 bases lay between the germline ends. The CDR3 loop spans 16 amino acids. CDR1 is KGHSH and CDR2 is LQKENI in the germline V gene. Together with reference TRBV18 and TRBJ1-5, the CDR3 gives the full variable domain: NAGVMQNPRHLVRRRGQEARLRCSPMKGHSHVYWYRQLPEEGLKFMVYLQKENIIDESGMPKERFSAEFPKEGPSILRIQQVVRGDSAAYFCASSELRLATNQPQHFGDGTRLSIL.

The chain is built from TRBV6-6 and TRBJ1-4; D is undetermined. Germline CDR1 and CDR2: MNHNY and SVGAGI (reference sequence). The CDR3 has 11 residues. V shed 5 bases and J shed 8 bases, with 6 bases lying between them. The CDR3: CASSDLEKLFF. The CDR3 nucleotides are TGTGCCAGCAGTGATTTGGAAAAACTGTTTTTT.

The chain couples TRBV2 to TRBJ2-1; D is perhaps TRBD1 or TRBD2 (7 bases each). Germline V gene lookup returns CDR1 SNHLY and CDR2 FYNNEI. CDR3 length: 15 residues. V was clipped by 4 bases and J by 4 bases, with 14 bases between them. The CDR3 coding sequence is TGTGCCAGCAGTGGACAGGGAGGGGTTTACAATGAGCAGTTCTTC. Translation: CASSGQGGVYNEQFF.

This clone was detected only a few times. CDR3 region: CASSVRQGIPGELFF. CDR3 in DNA: TGTGCCAGCAGCGTGCGGCAGGGGATACCCGGGGAGCTGTTTTTT. This sequence joins TRBV9 and TRBJ2-2, with a weak D call TRBD1 (6 bases). CDR3 size: 15 residues. Looked up from germline, CDR1 is SGDLS and CDR2 is YYNGEE. Trimming removed 2 bases from V and 6 bases from J, with 14 bases in between. The complete variable domain, with remaining parts taken from reference TRBV9 and TRBJ2-2, reads DSGVTQTPKHLITATGQRVTLRCSPRSGDLSVYWYQQSLDQGLQFLIQYYNGEERAKGNILERFSAQQFPDLHSELNLSSLELGDSALYFCASSVRQGIPGELFFGEGSRLTVL.

This rearrangement joins TRBV7-2 to TRBJ2-7; unclear D gene. Trimming shortened V by 1 base and J by 5 bases, and 6 bases separated the two germline ends. Germline assignment: CDR1 SGHTA and CDR2 FQGNSA. The CDR3 contains 12 residues. CDR3 sequence: CASSLDLHEQYF. CDR3 sequence (DNA): TGTGCCAGCAGCTTAGATCTCCACGAGCAGTACTTC. The whole variable domain, filled in from reference TRBV7-2 and TRBJ2-7, reads GAGVSQSPSNKVTEKGKDVELRCDPISGHTALYWYRQSLGQGLEFLIYFQGNSAPDKSGLPSDRFSAERTGGSVSTLTIQRTQQEDSAVYLCASSLDLHEQYFGPGTRLTVT.

V gene TRBV11-3 combines with J gene TRBJ1-2; the D gene is possibly TRBD1 (5 bases). The CDR3 runs to 13 residues. Deletions cut 0 bases from V and 3 bases from J, with 5 bases between. Germline CDR1 SGHNT, CDR2 YENEEA. The CDR3 here is CASSLEGDYGYTF. In DNA form, the CDR3 reads TGTGCCAGCAGCTTAGAGGGGGACTATGGCTACACCTTC.

The V call is TRBV5-1, the J call TRBJ1-6, with D possibly matching TRBD1 (5 bases). This CDR3 has 15 amino acids. The germline V and J ends were trimmed by 5 bases and 4 bases, with 13 bases remaining between them. Germline values: CDR1 SGHRS, CDR2 YFSETQ. This chain's CDR3 is CASRGGDGYNSPLHF. The CDR3 DNA reads as TGCGCCAGCAGGGGGGGGGACGGATATAATTCACCCCTCCACTTT.

The chain uses TRBV28 and TRBJ2-1, with 9 nucleotides matching TRBD1. V shed 3 bases, J shed 7 bases, and the junction held 25 bases outside the gene matches. In germline, CDR1 is MDHEN, CDR2 SYDVKM. The CDR3 totals 21 residues. Written as DNA, the CDR3 is TGTGCCAGCAGTTTTGGGCCCCCCGGAAAACATGGGACAGGGTGGAGTAATGAGCAGTTCTTC. It yields the protein CASSFGPPGKHGTGWSNEQFF.

This sequence joins TRBV5-6 and TRBJ2-7; D unresolved. The CDR3 runs to 14 residues. The ends were cut back, 4 bases at V and 1 base at J, with 12 bases in the middle. Germline CDR1 is SGHDT and CDR2 is YYEEEE. The CDR3 DNA reads TGTGCCAGCAGCCAAGACGCGTGGTCCTACGAGCAGTACTTC. It specifies CASSQDAWSYEQYF.

V usage is TRBV5-3 and J usage is TRBJ1-4; D not resolved. TRBV5-3 is classed as an ORF, of uncertain function. The CDR3 loop spans 19 amino acids. V lost 4 bases, J lost 5 bases, and 27 bases lay in between. DNA of the CDR3: TGTGCCAGAAGCCTCCCCCAGGACGCACGTGTTTTTGAGAATGAAAAACTGTTTTTT. Its translation: CARSLPQDARVFENEKLFF.

This chain uses TRBV2 with TRBJ2-3; D not resolved. Trimming took off 6 bases at V and 0 bases at J, with 10 bases between the two ends. This CDR3 contains 14 residues. Germline CDR1 SNHLY, CDR2 FYNNEI. The CDR3 sequence: CASRTPLSTDTQYF. The CDR3 DNA reads as TGTGCCAGCAGGACACCCCTGAGCACAGATACGCAGTATTTT.

A few counts support this clone. The same CDR3 also results from other DNA sequences found in this sample. V is TRBV10-3 and J is TRBJ2-5; D remains unclear. V lost 3 bases and J lost 2, with 4 bases in between. The CDR3 is 12 amino acids. Germline assignment: CDR1 ENHRY and CDR2 SYGVKD. CDR3 in DNA: TGTGCCATCAGTGACCCTCAAGAGACCCAGTACTTC. This gives the protein CAISDPQETQYF.

This chain connects TRBV10-3 to TRBJ1-1; no clear D gene. Per germline, CDR1 ENHRY and CDR2 SYGVKD. The CDR3 contains 13 residues. Trimming cost V 7 bases and J 3 bases, with 12 bases left between them. CDR3 nucleotide sequence: TGTGCCATCAATTCAGCATGGGACACTGAAGCTTTCTTT. It encodes CAINSAWDTEAFF.

The CDR3 DNA follows: TGCGCCAGCAGCTTGGCCGGTGCGTGGGGAAACACCATATATTTT. It encodes CASSLAGAWGNTIYF. The chain has TRBV5-1 and TRBJ1-3; no clear D. This CDR3 comprises 15 residues. Germline V CDR1 and CDR2: SGHRS, YFSETQ. The ends were cut back, 0 bases at V and 4 bases at J, with 11 bases in the middle.

The rearrangement joins TRBV23-1 to TRBJ2-7; D gene uncertain. TRBV23-1 is marked as an open reading frame, function uncertain. V lost 2 bases and J lost 0, with 17 bases in between. This CDR3 has 17 residues. CDR3: CASSQGQHHDRSYEQYF. The CDR3 nucleotides are TGCGCCAGCAGTCAAGGGCAGCACCACGACCGCTCCTACGAGCAGTACTTC.

Points on this clone: Other DNA sequences in the sample encode the same CDR3. The rearrangement joins TRBV7-8 to TRBJ2-1; D perhaps matches TRBD2 (7 bases). Germline V gene data show CDR1 as SGHVS and CDR2 as FQNEAQ. This CDR3 is 14 amino acids long. V was cut by 0 bases and J by 8 bases, with 11 bases left in between. This chain's CDR3 is CASSLAGGPYEQFF. The CDR3 nucleotides read TGTGCCAGCAGCTTAGCGGGGGGGCCCTATGAGCAGTTCTTC.

V is TRBV7-8 and J is TRBJ1-1, with a weak D call TRBD1 (5 bases). The V end was cut by 8 bases, the J end by 2 bases, with 12 bases between. The CDR3 is made up of 13 amino acids. The germline gives CDR1 SGHVS, CDR2 FQNEAQ. In DNA form, the CDR3 reads TGTGCCAGCTTACGCGGGGCCAACACTGAAGCTTTCTTT. It is translated as CASLRGANTEAFF.